A single sample is the source of the 27 T cell receptor beta chains below, sequenced in a study of cytomegalovirus exposure and HLA in healthy donors. The PCR used 60 Vbeta and 13 Jbeta primers. Generated by immunoSEQ multiplex PCR, the TCRdb table keeps only in-frame clones and is missing some. The sample contains more than 70,000 clones, 70% of which appear only once. Sequencing was done on a sample of PBMCs. Receptors originate from a woman aged 50 to 65 in good health and CMV-seropositive.

This rearrangement joins TRBV10-2 to TRBJ2-2, with 9 bases identical to TRBD2. V lost 7 bases to trimming and J lost 8 bases; unmatched junction nucleotides: 11. CDR1 and CDR2 (germline): WSHSY, SAAADI. CDR3 length: 15 residues. The CDR3 coding sequence is TGCGCCAGCACCTTAGCGGGGGCCCCCCCAGGGGAGCTGTTTTTT. Its translation is CASTLAGAPPGELFF.

This clone has just a few counts. V is TRBV9 and J is TRBJ2-1; D ambiguous. Trimming removed 1 base at V and 8 bases at J, with 7 bases between. The length of the CDR3 is 12 residues. Germline V gene lookup returns CDR1 SGDLS and CDR2 YYNGEE. The CDR3 DNA is TGTGCCAGCAGCGTAAGTCGGGATGAGCAGTTCTTC. This encodes CASSVSRDEQFF.

This rearrangement joins TRBV15 to TRBJ1-5, with D unresolved. This CDR3 has 13 residues. The germline V gene has CDR1 LNHNV and CDR2 YYDKDF (reference sequence). Trimming left V 6 bases short and J 6 bases short, with 12 bases between. CDR3 bases: TGTGCCACCAGGAGGCAGTACGGTCAGCCCCAGCATTTT. Its translation is CATRRQYGQPQHF.

This chain joins TRBV19 and TRBJ2-7; 12 nucleotides agree with TRBD2. CDR3 length: 15 residues. Germline V gene lookup returns CDR1 LNHDA and CDR2 SQIVND (reference sequence). J was trimmed by 7 bases and V by 1 base; bases with no gene match: 5. The CDR3 is CASSIVLAGGEEQYF. CDR3 DNA: TGTGCCAGTAGTATAGTACTAGCGGGAGGTGAGGAGCAGTACTTC.

The chain has TRBV6-4 and TRBJ1-1; D unclear. V was clipped by 2 bases and J by 4 bases, with 8 bases between them. The CDR3 has 13 residues. Germline V gene sequence: CDR1 MRHNA, CDR2 SNTAGT. This chain's CDR3 is CASSDEGGTEAFF. The CDR3 region has the DNA TGTGCCAGCAGTGACGAGGGAGGCACTGAAGCTTTCTTT.

The chain uses TRBV4-2 and TRBJ2-7; 7 bases are shared with TRBD2. The V segment lost 0 bases and the J segment 8 bases; nucleotides outside the gene matches: 4. Germline CDR1 reads LGHNA; CDR2 reads YNFKEQ. CDR3 size: 13 residues. This CDR3 is CASSQEVGGKQYF. CDR3 nucleotide sequence: TGTGCCAGCAGCCAAGAGGTGGGAGGGAAGCAGTACTTC.

This clone showed up just once. The gene calls are TRBV18 and TRBJ1-1, with TRBD1 matching 9 bases. The J segment lost 4 bases and the V segment lost 5 bases, leaving 11 bases of the junction unmatched. The CDR3 totals 16 residues. Germline V gene data show CDR1 as KGHSH and CDR2 as LQKENI. Here the CDR3 reads CASSALPGQGVTEAFF. As DNA, the CDR3 is TGTGCCAGCTCAGCCCTTCCGGGACAGGGTGTCACTGAAGCTTTCTTT.

The chain couples TRBV28 to TRBJ2-3; 15 positions match TRBD2. After removal of 8 bases from V and 7 bases from J, the junction contained 4 bases not matched to a gene. The CDR3 contains 14 residues. The germline gives CDR1 MDHEN, CDR2 SYDVKM. The DNA for the CDR3 is TGTGCCAGCGGACTAGCGGGAGGGCCGCATACGCAGTATTTT. This codes for CASGLAGGPHTQYF.

V is TRBV28 and J is TRBJ2-7; TRBD1 might be the D (5 bases). V was cut by 6 bases and J by 3 bases, with 9 bases left in between. The germline CDR1 and CDR2 sequences are MDHEN and SYDVKM. The CDR3 totals 12 residues. This CDR3 is CASRLQGYEQYF. The CDR3 bases are TGTGCCAGCAGACTCCAGGGCTACGAGCAGTACTTC.

The rearrangement links TRBV5-6 to TRBJ1-2, with 7 nucleotides matching TRBD1. Germline-derived CDR1 and CDR2 are SGHDT and YYEEEE. Unmatched junction bases numbered 7, after V lost 4 bases and J lost 13 bases. The CDR3 extends over 11 amino acids. DNA for the CDR3: TGTGCCAGCAGCGCGGTGAGGGACAGCACCTTC. It specifies CASSAVRDSTF. The full variable domain, rest sourced from reference TRBV5-6 and TRBJ1-2, is DAGVTQSPTHLIKTRGQQVTLRCSPKSGHDTVSWYQQALGQGPQFIFQYYEEEERQRGNFPDRFSGHQFPNYSSELNVNALLLGDSALYLCASSAVRDSTFGSGTRLTVV.

The CDR3 DNA is TGCGCCAGCAGCCAACCGGGACAGGGGAATGAAAAACTGTTTTTT. Protein sequence: CASSQPGQGNEKLFF. The V call is TRBV4-3, the J call TRBJ1-4, with 10 bases matching TRBD1. V shed 2 bases and J 5 bases; nucleotides not matched to a gene: 2. CDR1 and CDR2 (germline): LGHNA, YSLEER. This CDR3 has 15 amino acids.

The rearrangement links TRBV27 to TRBJ2-7, with 8 positions matching TRBD1. Germline assignment: CDR1 MNHEY and CDR2 SMNVEV (reference sequence). The CDR3 has 16 amino acids. V trimming: 4 bases; J trimming: 2 bases; junction bases outside the gene matches: 10. This chain's CDR3 is CASSYPQGGYAYEQYF. The CDR3 region has the DNA TGTGCCAGCAGTTACCCACAGGGGGGATATGCCTACGAGCAGTACTTC.

The V call is TRBV5-1, the J call TRBJ2-5; 9 bases map to TRBD2. The CDR3 contains 14 residues. The germline gives CDR1 SGHRS, CDR2 YFSETQ. V shed 4 bases, J shed 1 base, and the junction held 2 bases outside the gene matches. The DNA for the CDR3 is TGCGCCAGCAGCCGGGGACTAGCCCAAGAGACCCAGTACTTC. Amino acid sequence: CASSRGLAQETQYF.

This rearrangement joins TRBV12-1 to TRBJ2-1; the DNA was not used to check the table's D call, TRBD2. TRBV12-1 is deemed a pseudogene. The CDR3 contains 15 residues. The CDR3 nucleotides read TGTGCCAGCAGCTTTAGGGCTAGCGCATACAATGAGCAGTTCTTC. This gives the protein CASSFRASAYNEQFF.

V gene TRBV5-1 combines with J gene TRBJ1-6; 11 bases line up with TRBD1. Germline V gene sequence: CDR1 SGHRS, CDR2 YFSETQ. The CDR3 extends over 17 amino acids. The junction had 9 bases not matched to a gene; V was cut back by 4 bases and J by 6 bases. The CDR3 sequence is CASSEGQGGSGNSPLHF. CDR3 DNA: TGCGCCAGCAGCGAGGGACAGGGGGGATCGGGTAATTCACCCCTCCACTTT.

The chain uses TRBV29-1 and TRBJ2-1; the D gene is possibly TRBD2 (6 bases). CDR1 and CDR2 from the germline V gene are SQVTM and ANQGSEA. V was cut by 6 bases and J by 8 bases, with 29 bases left in between. This CDR3 has 17 residues. Here the CDR3 reads CSVQGGGARLDDHEQFF. CDR3 nucleotides: TGCAGCGTCCAGGGCGGCGGGGCCCGTTTGGACGATCATGAGCAGTTCTTC.

CDR3 region: CASSQVVSYEQYF. CDR3 DNA sequence: TGCGCCAGCAGCCAGGTTGTATCCTACGAGCAGTACTTC. The chain carries TRBV5-1 and TRBJ2-7; D gene ambiguous. The CDR3 has 13 amino acids. Germline CDR1 reads SGHRS; CDR2 reads YFSETQ. Trimming pared 4 bases from V and 1 base from J, leaving 9 bases between.

The V gene is TRBV19, the J gene TRBJ2-7; D is possibly TRBD1 (5 bases). The CDR3 spans 15 residues. In germline, CDR1 is LNHDA, CDR2 SQIVND (reference sequence). V was pared by 5 bases and J by 2 bases, with 16 bases between. CDR3 sequence: CASSPTGHTTYEQYF. CDR3 sequence (DNA): TGTGCCAGTAGTCCGACCGGACATACCACCTACGAGCAGTACTTC.

This chain uses TRBV7-9 with TRBJ2-1; maybe TRBD1 (7 bases). The CDR3 length is 14 residues. Germline V lookup: CDR1 SEHNR, CDR2 FQNEAQ (reference sequence). Trimming took 5 bases from V and 6 from J, leaving 14 bases between them. DNA for the CDR3: TGTGCCAGCAGCCCCGGGACAGCGGGCAATGAGCAGTTCTTC. Its translation: CASSPGTAGNEQFF. The full variable domain, in which reference TRBV7-9 and TRBJ2-1 provide the parts outside the CDR3, is DTGVSQNPRHKITKRGQNVTFRCDPISEHNRLYWYRQTLGQGPEFLTYFQNEAQLEKSRLLSDRFSAERPKGSFSTLEIQRTEQGDSAMYLCASSPGTAGNEQFFGPGTRLTVL.

This clone was detected a few times. This rearrangement joins TRBV28 to TRBJ2-5; weak D call: TRBD1 (6 bases). The CDR3 is 15 amino acids. Germline V lookup: CDR1 MDHEN, CDR2 SYDVKM. V was pared by 6 bases and J by 4 bases, with 18 bases between. As DNA, the CDR3 is TGTGCCAGCAGGCTACCAGGGGTTGGAGTAGAGACCCAGTACTTC. This translates into CASRLPGVGVETQYF.

This clone appeared a few times. This chain joins TRBV6-5 and TRBJ1-2; the D gene is possibly TRBD1 (6 bases). Trimming pared 5 bases from V and 3 bases from J, leaving 7 bases between. Germline loops: CDR1 MNHEY, CDR2 SVGAGI. This CDR3 is built from 12 residues. The DNA for the CDR3 is TGTGCCAGCAGTGAGGGGGACTATGGCTACACCTTC. Translated: CASSEGDYGYTF.

The sample holds a few counts of this clone. The genes are TRBV6-1 and TRBJ1-5, with 7 bases fitting TRBD1. J gave up 3 bases and V 6 bases, and 8 bases lay outside the gene matches. The germline V gene encodes CDR1 MNHNS and CDR2 SASEGT. CDR3 length: 15 amino acids. CDR3 in amino acids: CASRTDRAHNQPQHF. The DNA of the CDR3 is TGTGCCAGCAGGACCGACAGGGCCCACAATCAGCCCCAGCATTTT.

The chain recombines TRBV7-3 with TRBJ2-1; tentative D call: TRBD1 (6 bases). CDR1 is SGHTA and CDR2 is FQGTGA in the germline V gene. The CDR3 sequence is 20 residues long. V was shortened by 0 bases and J by 0 bases, with 21 bases between the two germline ends. Written as DNA, the CDR3 is TGTGCCAGCAGCTTAACGGGGGTGGTCGACAGGCGAAGCTCCTACAATGAGCAGTTCTTC. Its protein product is CASSLTGVVDRRSSYNEQFF.

The rearrangement joins TRBV13 to TRBJ2-4; D possibly corresponds to TRBD1 (5 bases). Trimming pared 3 bases from V and 10 bases from J, leaving 16 bases between. Germline CDR1 and CDR2: PRHDT and FYEKMQ (reference sequence). The CDR3 length is 14 residues. The DNA for the CDR3 is TGTGCCAGCAGCTTTGAAGGGGTGAACGGTATTCAGTACTTC. The encoded protein is CASSFEGVNGIQYF. The whole variable domain, remainder taken from reference TRBV13 and TRBJ2-4, is AAGVIQSPRHLIKEKRETATLKCYPIPRHDTVYWYQQGPGQDPQFLISFYEKMQSDKGSIPDRFSAQQFSDYHSELNMSSLELGDSALYFCASSFEGVNGIQYFGAGTRLSVL.

The rearrangement joins TRBV19 to TRBJ1-2, with D hard to call. V lost 7 bases to trimming and J lost 8 bases, with 11 bases between them. The CDR3 contains 11 residues. Per the germline V gene, CDR1 is LNHDA and CDR2 is SQIVND (reference sequence). The CDR3 spells CASKVGVGYTF. CDR3 DNA: TGTGCCAGTAAAGTCGGGGTAGGCTACACCTTC.

This chain links TRBV7-2 with TRBJ1-1, with TRBD1 identical over 8 bases. J was trimmed by 5 bases and V by 5 bases; bases with no gene match: 13. Per germline, CDR1 SGHTA and CDR2 FQGNSA. CDR3 size: 16 residues. The CDR3 DNA reads as TGTGCCAGCAGCCCGATAACAGGGGGTGAACGAACTGAAGCTTTCTTT. This gives the protein CASSPITGGERTEAFF.

CDR3 loop: CASSDRGTSLNEQFF. DNA of the CDR3: TGTGCCAGCAGTGATAGGGGGACTAGTCTCAATGAGCAGTTCTTC. J is TRBJ2-1 and V is TRBV2, with 8 bases fitting TRBD2. Per germline, CDR1 SNHLY and CDR2 FYNNEI. The CDR3 covers 15 residues. After removal of 3 bases from V and 6 bases from J, the junction contained 7 bases not matched to a gene.